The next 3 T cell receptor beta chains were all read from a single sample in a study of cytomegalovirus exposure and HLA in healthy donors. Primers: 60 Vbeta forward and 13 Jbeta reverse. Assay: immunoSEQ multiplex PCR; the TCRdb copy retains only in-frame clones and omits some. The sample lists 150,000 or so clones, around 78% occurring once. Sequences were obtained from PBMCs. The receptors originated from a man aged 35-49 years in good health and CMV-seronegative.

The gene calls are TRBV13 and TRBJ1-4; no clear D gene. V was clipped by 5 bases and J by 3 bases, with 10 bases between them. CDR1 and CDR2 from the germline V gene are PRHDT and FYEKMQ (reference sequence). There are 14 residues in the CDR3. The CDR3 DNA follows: TGTGCCAGCAGCCCAGGCTCGCCTAATGAAAAACTGTTTTTT. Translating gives CASSPGSPNEKLFF.

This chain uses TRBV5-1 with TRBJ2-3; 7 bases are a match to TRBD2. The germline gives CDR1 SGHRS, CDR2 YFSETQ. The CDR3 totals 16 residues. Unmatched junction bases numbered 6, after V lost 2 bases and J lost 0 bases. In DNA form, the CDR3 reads TGCGCCAGCAGCTTCGGAGCGGGAACGAGCACAGATACGCAGTATTTT. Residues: CASSFGAGTSTDTQYF.

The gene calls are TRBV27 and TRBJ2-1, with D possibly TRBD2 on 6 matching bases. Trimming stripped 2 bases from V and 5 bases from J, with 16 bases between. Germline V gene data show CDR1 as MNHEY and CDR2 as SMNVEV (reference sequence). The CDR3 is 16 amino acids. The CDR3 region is CASSLAGYGGHNEQFF. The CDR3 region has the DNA TGTGCCAGCAGTTTAGCTGGGTACGGAGGGCACAATGAGCAGTTCTTC.